This entry concerns a single T cell receptor (beta chain). What it binds is unknown. These data are taken from a study of beta chain features in type 1 diabetes. Whole-study findings and limits: The study found fewer insertions and more deletions at VDJ junctions in type 1 diabetes patients. In these data, an HLA type influence on TCRB rearrangement remained unresolved. Within each of all four CD4+ subsets, Type 1 diabetes patients had TCRB CDR3s that were moderately but significantly shorter.

The CDR3 runs to 15 residues. Trimming took off 0 bases at V and 3 bases at J, with 10 bases between the two ends. Germline CDR1 reads SGDLS; CDR2 reads YYNGEE. The whole isolated RNA underwent reverse transcription, so sequencing captured expressed TCRB transcripts. Measured with immunoSEQ multiplex PCR; TCRdb has only the in-frame clones, and not every one. The sample records hundreds of thousands of clones, 15% being singletons. The material sequenced was naive CD4+ T cells from blood. The chain is built from TRBV9 and TRBJ1-5, with D uncertain. This TCR derives from a young man in good health. The CDR3 region is CASSVGVRANQPQHF. The CDR3 bases are TGTGCCAGCAGCGTAGGAGTAAGAGCCAATCAGCCCCAGCATTTT. Looking up the rest from reference TRBV9 and TRBJ1-5 gives the full variable domain: DSGVTQTPKHLITATGQRVTLRCSPRSGDLSVYWYQQSLDQGLQFLIQYYNGEERAKGNILERFSAQQFPDLHSELNLSSLELGDSALYFCASSVGVRANQPQHFGDGTRLSIL.